The 20 T cell receptor beta chains listed next were all sequenced from one sample in a study of T cell repertoires in cytomegalovirus infection (dated by TCRdb to between 2017 and 2020). Sequencing was performed on an Illumina HiSeq 1500. TCRdb reran the public reads through fastp at Q25 and MiXCR, keeping productive beta chains. Each entry is one CDR3 protein sequence, shown with its most common DNA and genes. This sample holds about 530,000 distinct CDR3 sequences; less than 30% were observed only once. About 13% of the sample comes from the top ten. Sample: PBMCs. The source of these receptors is a human donor in good health (CMV status not recorded). Some clones in this sample may be carry-over from other donors' samples.

This clonotype has only a few counts. This chain connects TRBV6-1 to TRBJ2-7, with unresolved D. CDR1 and CDR2 (germline): MNHNS, SASEGT. The CDR3 covers 13 residues. V was pared by 5 bases and J by 4 bases, with 12 bases between. The CDR3 coding sequence is TGTGCCAGCAGTAAGGACCGGAGTTACGAGCAGTACGTC. This codes for CASSKDRSYEQYV.

The chain links TRBV12-3 or TRBV12-4 to TRBJ1-4, with TRBD1 matching 10 bases. The CDR3 is 13 amino acids. V dropped 8 bases and J dropped 10; count of bases not matched to a gene: 7. CDR3 bases: TGTGCCAGCGCCGGGACAGGGGTCGGAAAACTGTTTTTT. Protein sequence: CASAGTGVGKLFF.

This clonotype was seen at least ten times. The V call is TRBV19, the J call TRBJ2-1; D might be TRBD1 or TRBD2, each matching 5 bases. The CDR3 extends over 15 amino acids. Per the germline V gene, CDR1 is LNHDA and CDR2 is SQIVND (reference sequence). The ends were cut back, 4 bases at V and 7 bases at J, with 17 bases in the middle. The CDR3 reads CASSTPGRNGNEQFF. The CDR3 DNA is TGTGCCAGTAGTACGCCGGGACGCAATGGGAATGAGCAGTTCTTC. Full variable domain (remainder filled in from reference TRBV19 and TRBJ2-1): DGGITQSPKYLFRKEGQNVTLSCEQNLNHDAMYWYRQDPGQGLRLIYYSQIVNDFQKGDIAEGYSVSREKKESFPLTVTSAQKNPTAFYLCASSTPGRNGNEQFFGPGTRLTVL.

The chain uses TRBV20-1 and TRBJ1-1, with 8 bases that match TRBD1. Germline values: CDR1 DFQATT, CDR2 SNEGSKA (reference sequence). CDR3 length: 15 amino acids. V was clipped by 1 base and J by 3 bases; unmatched bases: 7. This chain's CDR3 is CSARVSGGIDTEAFF. CDR3 bases: TGCAGTGCTAGAGTCTCAGGGGGCATCGACACTGAAGCTTTCTTT.

This chain's CDR3 is CASSLGLRFNSPLHF. In DNA, the CDR3 is TGTGCCAGCAGCTTAGGTCTCCGTTTCAATTCACCCCTCCACTTT. This chain uses TRBV7-2 with TRBJ1-6; D gene ambiguous. Germline CDR1 and CDR2: SGHTA and FQGNSA. This CDR3 comprises 15 residues. V was trimmed by 1 base and J by 7 bases, leaving 11 bases between them.

This chain connects TRBV6-2 or TRBV6-3 to TRBJ2-7, with 7 bases identical to TRBD2. The V and J ends lost 4 bases and 3 bases, in that order; junction bases with no gene match: 3. Looked up from germline, CDR1 is MNHEY and CDR2 is SVGEGT. The CDR3 has 13 amino acids. The CDR3 region is CASSWGGGYEQYV. In DNA form, the CDR3 reads TGTGCCAGCAGTTGGGGGGGAGGCTACGAGCAGTACGTC.

CDR3 loop: CASRVQEGEDADTQYF. The CDR3 DNA follows: TGTGCCAGCAGGGTCCAGGAGGGGGAGGATGCAGATACGCAGTATTTT. The rearrangement links TRBV12-3 or TRBV12-4 to TRBJ2-3; tentatively, D is TRBD1 or TRBD2 (6 bases each). The CDR3 runs to 16 residues. V shed 6 bases and J shed 4 bases, with 20 bases lying between them.

J is TRBJ1-6 and V is TRBV14; D is unresolved. CDR3 length equals 18 residues. Germline V gene data show CDR1 as SGHDN and CDR2 as FVKESK. The V end lost 4 bases, the J end lost 9 bases, and 25 bases lay between the germline ends. The CDR3 protein is CASSPARVPSARSSPLHF. The CDR3 DNA follows: TGTGCCAGCAGCCCGGCAAGGGTGCCGTCCGCGCGGTCTTCACCCCTCCACTTT. Based on the CDR3 plus reference TRBV14 and TRBJ1-6, the full variable domain is EAGVTQFPSHSVIEKGQTVTLRCDPISGHDNLYWYRRVMGKEIKFLLHFVKESKQDESGMPNNRFLAERTGGTYSTLKVQPAELEDSGVYFCASSPARVPSARSSPLHFGNGTRLTVT.

The table lists this clonotype with a few counts. The chain employs TRBV29-1 and TRBJ2-3; 8 nucleotides line up with TRBD2. The CDR3 loop spans 14 amino acids. Germline lookup yields CDR1 SQVTM and CDR2 ANQGSEA. J lost 4 bases, V lost 6 bases, and 9 bases had no gene match. DNA of the CDR3: TGCAGCGTAATCACGGGAGGGCCAGCAGATACGCAGTATTTT. Its protein is CSVITGGPADTQYF.

This clonotype turned up a few times. The chain carries TRBV12-5 and TRBJ2-3; D may match TRBD1 or TRBD2 (5 bases each). V lost 4 bases and J 6 bases, leaving 20 bases between the germline ends. The CDR3 has 16 residues. Germline V gene data show CDR1 as LGHNT and CDR2 as FRNRAP. The CDR3 DNA follows: TGTGCTAGTGGTTCGGGGCTCATTCGGGGTCGGGATACGCAGTATTTT. Its protein product is CASGSGLIRGRDTQYF.

The V call is TRBV6-5, the J call TRBJ2-7; 7 bases match TRBD2. CDR3 length: 14 residues. Germline-derived CDR1 and CDR2 are MNHEY and SVGAGI. Unmatched junction bases numbered 10, after V lost 5 bases and J lost 6 bases. CDR3 amino acids: CASSPSGLEGEQYV. The CDR3 nucleotides read TGTGCCAGCAGTCCCTCCGGACTAGAGGGCGAGCAGTACGTC.

This clonotype was seen at least ten times. The chain uses TRBV7-2 and TRBJ2-2, with D possibly matching TRBD2 (7 bases). V shed 5 bases and J shed 1 base, with 20 bases lying between them. Per the germline V gene, CDR1 is SGHTA and CDR2 is FQGNSA. The CDR3 runs 18 residues. The CDR3 region is CASSAPAGASMNTGELFF. CDR3 sequence (DNA): TGTGCCAGCAGCGCCCCTGCGGGGGCCTCAATGAACACCGGGGAGCTGTTTTTT.

V gene TRBV20-1 combines with J gene TRBJ2-7, with 8 nucleotides matching TRBD2. V lost 0 bases to trimming and J lost 7 bases; unmatched junction nucleotides: 8. The CDR3 is 14 residues long. The germline V gene encodes CDR1 DFQATT and CDR2 SNEGSKA (reference sequence). Here the CDR3 reads CSARDPAGVREQYF. In DNA form, the CDR3 reads TGCAGTGCTAGAGATCCAGCGGGAGTGAGGGAGCAGTACTTC.

This chain connects TRBV7-9 to TRBJ1-4; D unresolved. Trimming stripped 5 bases from V and 3 bases from J, with 7 bases between. Germline assignment: CDR1 SEHNR and CDR2 FQNEAQ (reference sequence). The CDR3 is 13 residues long. DNA for the CDR3: TGTGCCAGCAGCGGAACGCCTAATGAAAAACTGTTTTTT. Its protein is CASSGTPNEKLFF.

The V call is TRBV5-6, the J call TRBJ2-1, with 8 bases fitting TRBD2. V gave up 4 bases and J gave up 0 bases; unmatched junction bases: 6. Germline V lookup: CDR1 SGHDT, CDR2 YYEEEE. The CDR3 has 16 residues. CDR3 in DNA: TGTGCCAGCAGCCGCATGAGCGGGAGCTCCTACAATGAGCAGTTCTTC. Its translation: CASSRMSGSSYNEQFF.

This clonotype turned up a few times. The chain has TRBV12-3 or TRBV12-4 and TRBJ2-1, with 14 nucleotides matching TRBD2. V lost 6 bases to trimming and J lost 9 bases; unmatched junction nucleotides: 1. The CDR3 length is 13 residues. The DNA for the CDR3 is TGTGCCAGCAGGGGACTAGCGGGAGTTGAGCAGTTCTTC. Protein: CASRGLAGVEQFF.

Concerning this clonotype: This may be a read error: a much more frequent sequence differs by one nucleotide. The chain links TRBV4-1 to TRBJ2-6; D gene uncertain. CDR3 size: 16 residues. V lost 0 bases to trimming and J lost 0 bases, with 6 bases between them. Germline CDR1 and CDR2: MGHRA and YSYEKL. CDR3 coding DNA: TGCGCCAGCAGCCAAGATTCCGACTCTGGGGCCAACGTCCTGACTTTC. This gives the protein CASSQDSDSGANVLTF.

This clonotype was seen only a few times. The chain has TRBV28 and TRBJ1-5, with D possibly matching TRBD1 (6 bases). The CDR3 length is 16 residues. V was clipped by 6 bases and J by 0 bases, with 15 bases between them. The germline V gene has CDR1 MDHEN and CDR2 SYDVKM. The CDR3 here is CASSGQRGHSNQPQHF. The CDR3 nucleotides read TGTGCCAGCAGCGGACAGCGCGGCCATAGCAATCAGCCCCAGCATTTT.

V is TRBV7-9 and J is TRBJ2-7; D might be TRBD2 (5 bases). The CDR3 runs to 11 residues. Germline CDR1 reads SEHNR; CDR2 reads FQNEAQ (reference sequence). Trimming removed 5 bases from V and 7 bases from J, with 9 bases in between. The CDR3: CASSNEGEQYV. The CDR3 DNA sequence: TGTGCCAGCAGCAACGAGGGAGAGCAGTACGTC.

In this sample, this clonotype turned up many times. This rearrangement joins TRBV7-2 to TRBJ2-1; 14 bases align to TRBD2. Trimming cost V 6 bases and J 9 bases; bases outside gene matches: 10. CDR1 and CDR2 from the germline V gene are SGHTA and FQGNSA. This CDR3 comprises 16 residues. The CDR3 sequence: CASRLPGLAGAGEQFF. In DNA form, the CDR3 reads TGTGCCAGCAGATTACCGGGACTAGCGGGAGCTGGTGAGCAGTTCTTC.